This T cell receptor beta chain comes out of a study of cytomegalovirus exposure and HLA in healthy donors. In the study overall: Earlier, 100 million or so unique TCR beta sequences were recovered from around 180 million T cells by an analysis.

V was pared by 8 bases and J by 8 bases, with 17 bases of the junction left unmatched. Germline CDR1 is GTSNPN and CDR2 is SVGIG (reference sequence). CDR3 size: 15 residues. Amplification used 60 Vbeta primers and 13 Jbeta primers. The table came from immunoSEQ multiplex PCR; TCRdb's copy has only in-frame clones and leaves some out. Of approximately 140,000 clones listed, about 82% are singletons. The sequence derives from a boy younger than 18 in good health and CMV-seronegative. The specimen was PBMCs. The chain combines TRBV30 with TRBJ1-4; 7 positions match TRBD1. In DNA form, the CDR3 reads TGTGCCGGCCACTCCGACAGGGCGCGAGGAGAAAAACTGTTTTTT. Protein sequence: CAGHSDRARGEKLFF.